These T cell receptor beta chains were read from a single sample in a study of chemoradiotherapy in HPV16-positive cancers. TCRdb keeps only in-frame clones here, not all; method: immunoSEQ multiplex PCR. The data hold about 12,000 clones, with around 80% observed a single time. The sample here was taken from a patient who underwent chemoradiotherapy. The receptors derive from a human donor with HPV-associated anogenital cancer. The CDR3 runs from the conserved cysteine through the conserved F or W. Fields, in order: J gene, V gene, clone size, CDR3 protein. Part of the rows lack a size; the others show once, few, many or a class for expanded clones.

TRBJ1-2	TRBV19	.	CASSIGQRGYTF
TRBJ1-2	TRBV19	.	CASSTVNYGYTF
TRBJ2-1	TRBV9	.	CASSARGAGLNEQFF
TRBJ1-6	TRBV5-6	.	CASSLFLSSPLHF
TRBJ2-6	TRBV30	.	CAWSIGVSGANVLTF
TRBJ2-1	TRBV27	once	CASNRRGGEQFF
TRBJ2-1	TRBV29-1	.	CSVRRGASSYNEQFF
TRBJ1-5	TRBV6-1	once	CASNAGSQDQPQHF
TRBJ1-2	TRBV7-2	few	CASSPGLDRGYGYTF
TRBJ1-6	TRBV30	.	CAWSSGNNSPLHF
TRBJ1-2	TRBV7-9	.	CASSLGQWGYTF
TRBJ1-2	TRBV19	.	CASSIQFRLRSSGLGYTF
TRBJ1-1	TRBV11-3	.	CASSLDTDEAFF
TRBJ1-5	TRBV29-1	.	CSVSRATNQPQHF
TRBJ2-4	TRBV6-4	.	CASSDGQGCNEDKNIQYF
TRBJ2-2	TRBV6-4	.	CASSDRDTGELFF
TRBJ2-1	TRBV6-1	.	CASSELEVRNEQFF
TRBJ1-2	TRBV30	.	CAWHPGRGPGYTF
TRBJ1-1	TRBV7-2	few	CASSLDGRHEAFF
TRBJ1-2	TRBV6-5	few	CASRYTGAHGYTF
TRBJ1-4	TRBV19	.	CASRPGRMNEKLFF
TRBJ2-1	TRBV9	.	CASSVVTGVGSAEQFF
TRBJ2-3	TRBV27	.	CASSFGSGGSDTQYF
TRBJ1-5	TRBV7-8	few	CASSSPYQPQHF
TRBJ1-2	TRBV7-2	.	CASSLARPSVYGYTF
TRBJ1-6	TRBV7-2	.	CASSLAHQDLGPLHF
TRBJ2-7	TRBV25-1	few	CASSSRGTFYRDEQYF
TRBJ2-1	TRBV7-9	.	CASSQTRTSGTNEQFF
TRBJ1-1	TRBV2	.	CASSEQGLTEAFF
TRBJ2-5	TRBV2	.	CASSGGLKETQYF